This section outlines one T cell receptor beta chain sequence together with its context. The assay was immunoSEQ multiplex PCR, and TCRdb's table has in-frame clones only and misses some. The table records roughly 2 million clones, over 85% of them present only once. This sample is part of a study of shared clonotypes between healthy human individuals. Germline V CDR1 and CDR2: SEHNR, FQNEAQ (reference sequence). V lost 8 bases and J 1 base, leaving 12 bases between the germline ends. The CDR3 sequence is 13 residues long. Positive CCR7 selection of CD45RO-negative cells yielded the naive CD8 cells, and terminally differentiated effector memory CD45RA+ cells were excluded.

This sequence joins TRBV7-9 and TRBJ2-7, with D possibly called TRBD1 or TRBD2 (5 bases each). Input material: naive CD8+ T cells sorted from blood. This TCR derives from a man younger than 35 in good health. The CDR3 nucleotides read TGTGCCAGCCTTCGGGGCGAATCCTACGAGCAGTACTTC. Protein: CASLRGESYEQYF.